In its sample, the clone carrying this T cell receptor beta chain was seen a few times. The germline V gene has CDR1 SGHTA and CDR2 FQGNSA. V shed 9 bases, J shed 4 bases, and the junction held 9 bases outside the gene matches. The length of the CDR3 is 14 residues. At least 5.5 micrograms of total RNA were extracted per sample. This record comes from a study of blood T cells in healthy people across ages. Sample-barcoded 5' priming and a J-beta primer mix drove a second PCR of roughly 6 to 12 cycles. Each TCR beta cDNA got a 12-nucleotide random molecular identifier. TCRdb reprocessed the 5' RACE reads via MiXCR and lists one record per CDR3 protein. The sample consists of around 2 million distinct CDR3 sequences, about two fifths of them appearing once.

The chain recombines TRBV7-2 with TRBJ1-5; TRBD1 matches 7 bases. Specimen: blood. This sequence originates from a human donor in good health. This CDR3 reads CASDPGQTNQPQHF. Here the CDR3 DNA reads TGTGCCAGTGATCCGGGACAGACAAATCAGCCCCAGCATTTT.